A single sample is the source of the 29 T cell receptor beta chains below, sequenced in a study of T cells in localized non-small cell lung cancer. Assay: immunoSEQ multiplex PCR; the TCRdb copy retains only in-frame clones and omits some. The sample records under 25,000 clones, about 89% being singletons. The sequencing here drew on peripheral blood, taken before any cancer treatment. These receptors came from a man between 35 and 75 years old with stage I squamous cell lung carcinoma.

The DNA of the CDR3 is TGTGCCAGCATCCCCTCACACGCGGGGAATTCACCCCTCCACTTT. It translates to CASIPSHAGNSPLHF. The chain has TRBV28 and TRBJ1-6, with no clear D. Germline assignment: CDR1 MDHEN and CDR2 SYDVKM. Trimming cost V 7 bases and J 7 bases, with 17 bases left between them. There are 15 residues in the CDR3.

The J gene is TRBJ2-7, the V gene TRBV11-1; 11 nucleotides agree with TRBD1. Germline CDR1 reads SGHAT; CDR2 reads FQDESV (reference sequence). This CDR3 is 13 amino acids long. V lost 8 bases and J lost 2; bases outside the gene matches: 2. The CDR3 nucleotides are TGTGCCAGCGGGGACAGGGGGGCCTACGAGCAGTACTTC. Its protein product is CASGDRGAYEQYF.

The V gene is TRBV30, the J gene TRBJ1-5; D unresolved. The CDR3 length is 13 residues. CDR1 GTSNPN and CDR2 SVGIG come from the germline V gene (reference sequence). V was trimmed by 1 base and J by 5 bases, leaving 9 bases between them. This CDR3 is CAWSAGRYQPQHF. The DNA of the CDR3 is TGTGCCTGGAGTGCTGGGCGGTATCAGCCCCAGCATTTT.

The J gene is TRBJ1-2, the V gene TRBV9; D ambiguous. Germline CDR1 and CDR2: SGDLS and YYNGEE. This CDR3 is built from 13 residues. V was shortened by 0 bases and J by 4 bases, with 7 bases between the two germline ends. CDR3 nucleotide sequence: TGTGCCAGCAGCGTAGGGGAACTCTATGGCTACACCTTC. As protein: CASSVGELYGYTF. Full variable domain (missing parts from reference TRBV9 and TRBJ1-2): DSGVTQTPKHLITATGQRVTLRCSPRSGDLSVYWYQQSLDQGLQFLIQYYNGEERAKGNILERFSAQQFPDLHSELNLSSLELGDSALYFCASSVGELYGYTFGSGTRLTVV.

The chain has TRBV2 and TRBJ2-6; no clear D gene. The CDR3 totals 15 residues. Germline V CDR1 and CDR2: SNHLY, FYNNEI. Trimming shortened V by 8 bases and J by 0 bases, and 11 bases separated the two germline ends. The CDR3 bases are TGTGCCAGCGTCGGCGGTGACTCTGGGGCCAACGTCCTGACTTTC. This gives the protein CASVGGDSGANVLTF.

The V call is TRBV5-1, the J call TRBJ2-3; D gene uncertain. Germline CDR1 reads SGHRS; CDR2 reads YFSETQ. Trimming took off 0 bases at V and 3 bases at J, with 5 bases between the two ends. This CDR3 region has 13 residues. The CDR3 reads CASSLEWTDTQYF. Written as DNA, the CDR3 is TGCGCCAGCAGCTTGGAATGGACAGATACGCAGTATTTT.

The CDR3 is CAISASTGLAGASNTGELFF. CDR3 nucleotides: TGTGCCATCAGTGCATCCACGGGACTAGCGGGGGCATCGAACACCGGGGAGCTGTTTTTT. This chain connects TRBV10-3 to TRBJ2-2, with 14 nucleotides matching TRBD2. Losses at the gene ends were 4 bases for V and 0 bases for J; bases not matched to a gene: 10. The CDR3 loop spans 20 amino acids. The germline V gene has CDR1 ENHRY and CDR2 SYGVKD.

The chain couples TRBV30 to TRBJ1-6, with TRBD1 matching 8 bases. CDR3 size: 14 residues. The germline gives CDR1 GTSNPN, CDR2 SVGIG (reference sequence). V lost 3 bases and J lost 5; bases outside the gene matches: 3. In nucleotides, the CDR3 is TGTGCCTGGAGCCTGGGACAGGATAATTCACCCCTCCACTTT. Protein sequence: CAWSLGQDNSPLHF.

V usage is TRBV18 and J usage is TRBJ2-2; D gene uncertain. V was trimmed by 2 bases and J by 0 bases, leaving 13 bases between them. The CDR3 runs 17 residues. Germline V CDR1 and CDR2: KGHSH, LQKENI. The CDR3 here is CASSPFERISNTGELFF. CDR3 nucleotide sequence: TGTGCCAGCTCACCATTTGAACGGATATCGAACACCGGGGAGCTGTTTTTT.

This chain links TRBV7-9 with TRBJ1-2; tentatively, D is TRBD1 (5 bases). Trimming took 5 bases from V and 0 from J, leaving 16 bases between them. Germline CDR1 is SEHNR and CDR2 is FQNEAQ (reference sequence). This CDR3 comprises 16 residues. CDR3 loop: CASSPNPTVANYGYTF. CDR3 nucleotide sequence: TGTGCCAGCAGCCCCAACCCGACAGTCGCTAACTATGGCTACACCTTC.

The chain has TRBV30 and TRBJ1-2; 7 bases match TRBD1. Germline CDR1 and CDR2: GTSNPN and SVGIG (reference sequence). The CDR3 spans 11 residues. For the CDR3, the DNA is TGTGCTTTGAACAGGGGTGGTGGCTACACCTTC. It is translated as CALNRGGGYTF.

The CDR3 nucleotides read TGTGCCAGCAGTCGAGGCGGGACAGGGGTCTACGAGCAGTACTTC. Translating gives CASSRGGTGVYEQYF. The genes are TRBV27 and TRBJ2-7; 10 bases map to TRBD1. V gave up 5 bases and J gave up 3 bases; unmatched junction bases: 7. Germline V gene lookup returns CDR1 MNHEY and CDR2 SMNVEV (reference sequence). This CDR3 spans 15 amino acids.

The chain combines TRBV27 with TRBJ2-1; possible D gene TRBD2, 5 bases. This CDR3 has 13 amino acids. The V gene's germline CDR1 is MNHEY and CDR2 SMNVEV (reference sequence). V was clipped by 4 bases and J by 5 bases, with 9 bases between them. CDR3 coding DNA: TGTGCCAGCAGTTCGCTAGCTAACAATGAGCAGTTCTTC. Its protein is CASSSLANNEQFF.

The DNA of the CDR3 is TGTGCCAGCAGCCAGGGGCCGAACACTGAAGCTTTCTTT. Translated: CASSQGPNTEAFF. V gene TRBV11-3 combines with J gene TRBJ1-1; possible D gene TRBD1, 6 bases. CDR1 and CDR2 from the germline V gene are SGHNT and YENEEA. The germline V and J ends were trimmed by 5 bases and 1 base, with 8 bases remaining between them. The CDR3 spans 13 residues.

The chain recombines TRBV10-3 with TRBJ2-1; TRBD2 agrees at 7 bases. The CDR3 is 11 amino acids. From germline, CDR1 is ENHRY and CDR2 SYGVKD. V was clipped by 11 bases and J by 5 bases; unmatched bases: 3. The CDR3 DNA reads as TGTGCCGTGGGGGGGAACAATGAGCAGTTCTTC. It is translated as CAVGGNNEQFF.

The chain links TRBV30 to TRBJ2-5, with 7 bases lining up with TRBD1. CDR1 and CDR2 from the germline V gene are GTSNPN and SVGIG (reference sequence). The ends lost 0 bases at V and 5 bases at J; junction bases unmatched: 9. This CDR3 region has 15 residues. Here the CDR3 DNA reads TGTGCCTGGAGTGTAATAACAGGGGCCCGTGAGACCCAGTACTTC. Protein product: CAWSVITGARETQYF.

The CDR3: CASSLTGGGREQFF. CDR3 DNA: TGTGCCAGCAGTCTGACAGGGGGCGGTCGTGAGCAGTTCTTC. This chain connects TRBV27 to TRBJ2-1, with 10 bases fitting TRBD1. After removal of 5 bases from V and 9 bases from J, the junction contained 7 bases not matched to a gene. The length of the CDR3 is 14 residues. Germline CDR1 reads MNHEY; CDR2 reads SMNVEV (reference sequence).

This clone was recorded only once. CDR3 sequence (DNA): TGCGCCAGCAGTGGGACACCGGGACTAGCAAGCACAGATACGCAGTATTTT. Its translation is CASSGTPGLASTDTQYF. The chain links TRBV10-1 to TRBJ2-3; 9 bases fit TRBD2. The CDR3 sequence is 17 residues long. Germline loops: CDR1 WNHNN, CDR2 SYGVQD (reference sequence). V shed 4 bases and J 0 bases; nucleotides not matched to a gene: 8.

The rearrangement joins TRBV9 to TRBJ1-1; D unresolved. Germline CDR1 and CDR2: SGDLS and YYNGEE. The CDR3 is 13 residues long. V lost 3 bases and J 0 bases, leaving 6 bases between the germline ends. This chain's CDR3 is CASSAGLNTEAFF. CDR3 sequence (DNA): TGTGCCAGCAGCGCCGGCCTGAACACTGAAGCTTTCTTT.

This sequence joins TRBV6-6 and TRBJ2-7, with a tentative D call TRBD1 (5 bases). Deletions cut 5 bases from V and 3 bases from J, with 11 bases between. The CDR3 sequence is 13 residues long. The V gene's germline CDR1 is MNHNY and CDR2 SVGAGI (reference sequence). The DNA for the CDR3 is TGTGCCAGCAGTCAGGGAAAAGGCTACGAGCAGTACTTC. This gives the protein CASSQGKGYEQYF.

This chain joins TRBV7-2 and TRBJ1-6, with D perhaps TRBD1 (5 bases). Germline V gene lookup returns CDR1 SGHTA and CDR2 FQGNSA. V was cut by 5 bases and J by 9 bases, with 11 bases left in between. The CDR3 consists of 13 residues. The CDR3 DNA sequence: TGTGCCAGCAGCCCTGGGGGGAGTTCACCCCTCCACTTT. Translation gives CASSPGGSSPLHF.

V is TRBV19 and J is TRBJ1-1, with 8 bases that match TRBD1. Germline V lookup: CDR1 LNHDA, CDR2 SQIVND (reference sequence). V lost 7 bases to trimming and J lost 4 bases; unmatched junction nucleotides: 5. The CDR3 length is 13 residues. This CDR3 is CASTTGEGTEAFF. CDR3 coding DNA: TGTGCCAGTACGACAGGGGAGGGCACTGAAGCTTTCTTT.

V is TRBV5-1 and J is TRBJ2-1; 11 nucleotides align to TRBD2. Germline V gene data show CDR1 as SGHRS and CDR2 as YFSETQ. The J segment lost 2 bases and the V segment lost 7 bases, leaving 2 bases of the junction unmatched. This CDR3 is 14 amino acids long. For the CDR3, the DNA is TGCGCCAGCCGTAGCGGGGGGGCCTACAATGAGCAGTTCTTC. This translates into CASRSGGAYNEQFF.

The chain employs TRBV2 and TRBJ2-1; tentatively, D is TRBD1 (5 bases). The CDR3 is 13 amino acids. Per the germline V gene, CDR1 is SNHLY and CDR2 is FYNNEI. The ends were cut back, 5 bases at V and 9 bases at J, with 14 bases in the middle. The CDR3 DNA is TGTGCCAGCAGTCGTCAGGGCGGATCTGAGCAGTTCTTC. This gives the protein CASSRQGGSEQFF.

The V gene is TRBV5-4, the J gene TRBJ1-1; D call uncertain. CDR3 length: 14 amino acids. Germline V gene lookup returns CDR1 SGHNT and CDR2 YYREEE (reference sequence). Between the trimmed V and J ends, which lost 4 bases and 2 bases, there was a span of 12 bases. The CDR3 here is CASSRTDLNTEAFF. The CDR3 region has the DNA TGTGCCAGCAGCCGGACTGACCTCAACACTGAAGCTTTCTTT.

This clone has just one count. The chain has TRBV5-1 and TRBJ2-1; D gene ambiguous. CDR3 length: 11 residues. CDR1 and CDR2 (germline): SGHRS, YFSETQ. V was pared by 3 bases and J by 10 bases, with 8 bases between. The CDR3 loop is CASSYRAEQFF. Written as DNA, the CDR3 is TGCGCCAGCAGCTACCGGGCCGAGCAGTTCTTC.

The genes are TRBV11-2 and TRBJ2-3, with TRBD1 matching over 9 bases. Germline V gene lookup returns CDR1 SGHAT and CDR2 FQNNGV. The CDR3 length is 15 residues. The J segment lost 3 bases and the V segment lost 6 bases, leaving 7 bases of the junction unmatched. CDR3 sequence reads: CASREQGASTDTQYF. DNA for the CDR3: TGTGCCAGCAGAGAACAGGGGGCATCTACAGATACGCAGTATTTT.

This chain links TRBV15 with TRBJ2-3, with D uncertain. The CDR3 is 14 amino acids. Germline V gives CDR1 LNHNV, CDR2 YYDKDF (reference sequence). The V gene lost 0 bases and the J gene lost 11 bases, with 15 bases spanning the gap. CDR3 nucleotides: TGTGCCACCAGCAGAGATATTTTCGAACAGCGGCAGTATTTT. It codes for CATSRDIFEQRQYF.

J is TRBJ2-7 and V is TRBV18; 8 nucleotides line up with TRBD2. Trimming took 2 bases from V and 0 from J; bases not matched to a gene: 3. CDR1 KGHSH and CDR2 LQKENI come from the germline V gene. The CDR3 loop spans 15 amino acids. The DNA of the CDR3 is TGTGCCAGCTCACCAAGGCGGGGGGTCTCCTACGAGCAGTACTTC. This translates into CASSPRRGVSYEQYF.